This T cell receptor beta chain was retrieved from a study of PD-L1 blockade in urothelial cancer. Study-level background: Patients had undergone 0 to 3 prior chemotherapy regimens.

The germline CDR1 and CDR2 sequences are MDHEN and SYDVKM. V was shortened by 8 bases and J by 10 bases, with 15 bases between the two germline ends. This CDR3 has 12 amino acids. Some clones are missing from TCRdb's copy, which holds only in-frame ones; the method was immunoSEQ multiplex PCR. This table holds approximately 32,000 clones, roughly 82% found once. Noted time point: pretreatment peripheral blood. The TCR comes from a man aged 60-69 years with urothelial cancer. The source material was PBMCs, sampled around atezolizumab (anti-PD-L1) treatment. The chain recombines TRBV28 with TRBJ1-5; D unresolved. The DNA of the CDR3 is TGTGCCAGCTGGGCTAACGGTCAACCCCAGCATTTT. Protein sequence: CASWANGQPQHF.